This TCR beta chain was identified during a study of blood T cell repertoires in COVID-19. Study context: Collection of acute and convalescent COVID-19 samples took place in the United States, Italy and Spain.

As originally analysed: Estimation of nucleated cell counts relied on the amplification of reference gene primers. Repertoires were generated with immunoSEQ multiplex PCR, while TCRdb's copy carries only in-frame clones and drops some. D and trimming were read from the DNA, whereas the V and J calls and clone size are those reported in that table. The table lists 45,000 to 55,000 clones, roughly 79% of them singletons. In germline, CDR1 is SGHTA, CDR2 FQGNSA. CDR3 length equals 15 residues. V lost 4 bases, J lost 6 bases, and 8 bases stayed unmatched. The chain is built from TRBV7-2 and TRBJ1-5; TRBD1 agrees at 8 bases. The sequencing sample was made of peripheral blood. The source of this sequence is a human donor with active or convalescent COVID-19. The donor label of this sample is uncertain. The chain's CDR3 is CASSSGQGSIQPQHF. CDR3 nucleotides: TGTGCCAGCAGCTCCGGACAGGGATCGATTCAGCCCCAGCATTTT.